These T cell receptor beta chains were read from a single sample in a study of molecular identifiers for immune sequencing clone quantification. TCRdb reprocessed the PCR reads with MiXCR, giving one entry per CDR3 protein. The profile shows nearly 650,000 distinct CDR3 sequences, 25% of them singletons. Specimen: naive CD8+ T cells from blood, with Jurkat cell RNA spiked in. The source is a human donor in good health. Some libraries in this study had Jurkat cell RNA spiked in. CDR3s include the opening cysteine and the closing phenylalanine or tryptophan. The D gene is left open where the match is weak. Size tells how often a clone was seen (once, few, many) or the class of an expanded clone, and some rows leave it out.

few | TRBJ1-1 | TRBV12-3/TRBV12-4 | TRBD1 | CASSLVTGGLFF | TGTGCCAGCAGTTTAGTGACAGGGGGGTTGTTCTTT
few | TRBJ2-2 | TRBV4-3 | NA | CASSPSGRGAGAGELFF | TGCGCCAGCAGCCCCTCAGGGAGGGGGGCAGGGGCCGGGGAGCTGTTTTTT
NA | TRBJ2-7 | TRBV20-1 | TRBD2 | CSAGILAGESYEQYF | TGCAGTGCTGGAATACTAGCGGGAGAGTCCTACGAGCAGTACTTC
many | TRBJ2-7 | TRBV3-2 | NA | CASSRPGLSYEQYF | TGTGCCAGCAGCCGCCCAGGGCTCTCCTACGAGCAGTACTTC
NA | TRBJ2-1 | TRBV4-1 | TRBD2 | CTSSQVSGGANEQFF | TGCACCAGCAGCCAAGTTAGCGGGGGGGCCAATGAGCAGTTCTTC
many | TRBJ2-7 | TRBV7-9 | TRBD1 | CASSGTGTYEQYF | TGTGCCAGCAGTGGGACAGGGACCTACGAGCAGTACTTC
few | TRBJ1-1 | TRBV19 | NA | CASSMGGNTEAFF | TGTGCCAGTAGTATGGGGGGAAACACTGAAGCTTTCTTT
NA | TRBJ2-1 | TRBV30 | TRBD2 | CAWSDGTSGHEQFF | TGTGCCTGGAGTGACGGGACTAGCGGGCATGAGCAGTTCTTC
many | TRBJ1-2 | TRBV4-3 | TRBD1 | CASSQDGSEGAYGYTF | TGCGCCAGCAGCCAAGACGGATCAGAGGGGGCGTATGGCTACACCTTC
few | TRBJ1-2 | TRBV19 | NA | CASSIPSTLNYGYTF | TGTGCCAGTAGTATTCCGTCGACACTTAACTATGGCTACACCTTC
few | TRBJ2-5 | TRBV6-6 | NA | CASSYPPGSTQETQYF | TGTGCCAGCAGTTACCCCCCAGGCTCGACACAAGAGACCCAGTACTTC
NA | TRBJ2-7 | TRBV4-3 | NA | CASSQGRGTYEQHF | TGCGCCAGCAGCCAAGGGAGGGGCACCTACGAGCAGCACTTC
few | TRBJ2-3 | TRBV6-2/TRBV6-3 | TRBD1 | CASVAIGQGRTDTQYF | TGTGCCAGCGTAGCCATAGGACAGGGTCGAACAGATACGCAGTATTTT
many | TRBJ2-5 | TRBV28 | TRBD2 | CASSSPPSGRGETQYF | TGTGCCAGCAGTTCTCCCCCCAGCGGGAGGGGGGAGACCCAGTACTTC
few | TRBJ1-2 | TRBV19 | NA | CASAKETVLNYGYTF | TGTGCCAGTGCCAAAGAGACAGTCCTAAACTATGGCTACACCTTC
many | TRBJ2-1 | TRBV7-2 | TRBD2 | CASSLEGASGTSDEQFF | TGTGCCAGCAGCTTAGAGGGAGCTAGCGGGACGTCCGATGAGCAGTTCTTC
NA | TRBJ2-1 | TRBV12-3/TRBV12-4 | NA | CASRNFGANEQFF | TGTGCCAGCAGGAACTTCGGGGCCAATGAGCAGTTCTTC
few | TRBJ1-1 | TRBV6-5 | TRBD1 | CASSLEGTENTEAFF | TGTGCCAGCAGTCTCGAAGGGACAGAGAACACTGAAGCTTTCTTT
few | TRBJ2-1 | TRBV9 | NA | CASSVTSADNEQFF | TGTGCCAGCAGCGTAACGTCAGCCGACAATGAGCAGTTCTTC
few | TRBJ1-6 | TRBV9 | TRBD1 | CASSDDRENLPTLHF | TGTGCCAGCAGCGATGACAGGGAGAACCTCCCGACCCTCCACTTT
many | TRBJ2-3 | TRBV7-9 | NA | CASSFPRGPDTQYF | TGTGCCAGCAGCTTCCCCAGGGGCCCAGATACGCAGTATTTT
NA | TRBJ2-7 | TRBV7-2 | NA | CASSLGGTISYEQYF | TGTGCCAGCAGCTTAGGTGGCACCATCTCCTACGAGCAGTACTTC
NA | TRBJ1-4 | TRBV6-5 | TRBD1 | CASSPFGTGGDEKLFF | TGTGCCAGCTCCCCATTCGGGACAGGGGGCGATGAAAAACTGTTTTTT
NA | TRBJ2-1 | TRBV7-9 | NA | CASSPVGESYNEQFF | TGTGCCAGCAGCCCTGTCGGAGAGTCCTACAATGAGCAGTTCTTC
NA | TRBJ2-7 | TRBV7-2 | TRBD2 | CASSTSGGGYEQYF | TGTGCCAGCAGTACTAGCGGGGGGGGGTACGAGCAGTACTTC
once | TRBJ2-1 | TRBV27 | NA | CASARACSYNEQFF | TGTGCCAGCGCGAGGGCTTGCTCCTACAATGAGCAGTTCTTC
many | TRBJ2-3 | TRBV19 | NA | CASSIGLGADTQYF | TGTGCCAGTAGTATCGGCCTAGGGGCAGATACGCAGTATTTT
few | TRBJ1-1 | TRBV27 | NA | CASRSYPTGYTEAFF | TGTGCCAGCAGATCGTACCCTACAGGGTACACTGAAGCTTTCTTT
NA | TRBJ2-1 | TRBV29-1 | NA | CSVAGGAGDEQFF | TGCAGCGTTGCGGGGGGCGCAGGGGATGAGCAGTTCTTC
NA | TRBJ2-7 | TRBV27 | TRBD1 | CASSFGTGDHEQYF | TGTGCCAGCAGTTTTGGGACAGGGGACCACGAGCAGTACTTC
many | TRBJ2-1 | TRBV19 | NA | CASSTGSSYNEQFF | TGTGCCAGCAGCACAGGCAGCTCCTACAATGAGCAGTTCTTC
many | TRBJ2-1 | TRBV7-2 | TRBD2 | CASSSGLAGGYNEQFF | TGTGCCAGCAGCTCAGGACTAGCGGGGGGATACAATGAGCAGTTCTTC
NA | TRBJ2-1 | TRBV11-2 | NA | CASSLLYSSYNEQFF | TGTGCCAGCAGCTTACTCTATAGCTCCTACAATGAGCAGTTCTTC
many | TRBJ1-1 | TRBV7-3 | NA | CASSSTSGNTEAFF | TGTGCCAGCAGCTCGACATCAGGGAACACTGAAGCTTTCTTT
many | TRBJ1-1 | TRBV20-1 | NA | CSATDREAFF | TGCAGTGCTACTGACAGGGAAGCTTTCTTT
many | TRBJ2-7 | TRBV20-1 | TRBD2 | CSASDPGLAGDEQYF | TGCAGTGCTAGTGATCCGGGACTAGCGGGGGACGAGCAGTACTTC
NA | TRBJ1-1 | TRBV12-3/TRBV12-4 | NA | CASSTHNRDVAFF | TGTGCCAGCAGTACACATAACAGGGACGTAGCTTTCTTT
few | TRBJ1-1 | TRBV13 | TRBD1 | CASSLGGQGESEAFF | TGTGCCAGCAGCTTAGGTGGGCAGGGGGAGTCTGAAGCTTTCTTT
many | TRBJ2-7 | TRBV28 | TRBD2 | CASGGGNEQYF | TGTGCCAGCGGCGGGGGGAATGAGCAGTACTTC
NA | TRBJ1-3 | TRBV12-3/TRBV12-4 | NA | CASSRRGDTGNPIYF | TGTGCCAGCAGCCGACGGGGGGACACTGGAAACCCCATATATTTT
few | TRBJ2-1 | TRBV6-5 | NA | CASSYLPSSSYNEQFF | TGTGCCAGCAGTTACTTACCGTCCAGCTCCTACAATGAGCAGTTCTTC
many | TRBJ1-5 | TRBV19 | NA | CASGAGARSNQPQHF | TGTGCCAGTGGGGCGGGGGCGAGGAGCAATCAGCCCCAGCATTTT
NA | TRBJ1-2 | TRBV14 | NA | CASSQEIGVYGYTF | TGTGCCAGCAGCCAAGAGATAGGGGTATATGGCTACACCTTC
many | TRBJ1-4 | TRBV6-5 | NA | CASSSSGPGEEKLFF | TGTGCCAGCAGTTCCTCGGGCCCGGGAGAGGAAAAACTGTTTTTT
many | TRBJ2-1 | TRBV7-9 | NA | CASSSQPVTYNEQFF | TGTGCCAGCAGCTCACAACCGGTTACCTACAATGAGCAGTTCTTC
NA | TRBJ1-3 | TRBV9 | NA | CASSYGQNSGNTIYF | TGTGCCAGCAGCTACGGACAGAACTCTGGAAACACCATATATTTT
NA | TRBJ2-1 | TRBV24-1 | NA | CATSDTHEQFF | TGTGCCACCAGTGACACCCATGAGCAGTTCTTC
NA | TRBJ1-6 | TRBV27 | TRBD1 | CASSPWGQGSSPLHF | TGTGCCAGCAGCCCATGGGGACAGGGTTCTTCACCCCTCCACTTT
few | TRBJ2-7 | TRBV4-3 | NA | CASSQDVRGSSYEQYF | TGCGCCAGCAGCCAAGATGTGCGGGGAAGCTCCTACGAGCAGTACTTC
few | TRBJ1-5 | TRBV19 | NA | CASSIGKYSNQPQHF | TGTGCCAGTAGTATCGGGAAATATAGCAATCAGCCCCAGCATTTT
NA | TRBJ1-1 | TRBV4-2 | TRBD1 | CASSQGQGLGMNTEAFF | TGTGCCAGCAGCCAGGGACAGGGGCTTGGCATGAACACTGAAGCTTTCTTT
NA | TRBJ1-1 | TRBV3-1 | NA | CARRPLPGLTPAAFF | TGCGCCCGCCGTCCGCTCCCGGGTTTGACCCCTGCCGCTTTCTTT
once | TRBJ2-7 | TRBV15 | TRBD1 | CATSRGTGVEQYF | TGTGCCACCAGCAGAGGTACAGGGGTTGAGCAGTACTTC
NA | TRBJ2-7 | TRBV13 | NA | CASSSRALATSYEQYF | TGTGCCAGCAGCTCCCGGGCGCTAGCTACATCCTACGAGCAGTACTTC
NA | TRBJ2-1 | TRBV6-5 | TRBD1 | CAVTAGGIRNEQFF | TGTGCCGTGACCGCAGGGGGTATAAGGAATGAGCAGTTCTTC
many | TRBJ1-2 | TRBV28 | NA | CASSPLVLTAYGYTF | TGTGCCAGCAGTCCCCTCGTATTGACAGCTTATGGCTACACCTTC
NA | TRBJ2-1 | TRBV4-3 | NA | CASSQDLNGLSSYNEQFF | TGCGCCAGCAGCCAAGATTTGAACGGGCTAAGCTCCTACAATGAGCAGTTCTTC
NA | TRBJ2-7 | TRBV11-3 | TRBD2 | CASSLGAVAGVEEQYF | TGTGCCAGCAGCTTGGGTGCAGTAGCGGGAGTAGAGGAGCAGTACTTC
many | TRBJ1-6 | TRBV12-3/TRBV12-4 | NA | CASRAGPLGLPLHF | TGTGCCAGCAGGGCCGGGCCCCTCGGATTACCCCTCCACTTT
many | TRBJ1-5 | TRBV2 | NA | CASEGTGREIGNQPQHF | TGTGCCAGCGAGGGCACAGGGCGGGAGATAGGCAATCAGCCCCAGCATTTT